Listed below are T cell receptor beta chains from one sample, sequenced in a study of regulatory T cells in long-lasting Graves disease. TCRdb re-analysed the multiplex PCR reads in MiXCR, keeping a single row per CDR3 protein. Altogether around 250,000 distinct CDR3 sequences are present, around 20% being singletons, with the ten largest covering approximately 24%. Sample: peripheral blood mononuclear cells (PBMCs), taken at new diagnosis, from a patient treated with antithyroid drugs. All receptors derive from a female donor with Graves disease. Each CDR3 is given with its conserved first and last residue. Each record gives: CDR3 length, D gene, V gene, J gene, clone size, CDR3 protein, CDR3 DNA. A D gene is named only where the DNA matches it firmly. Clone size appears in some rows only: once, few, many, or a class for an expanded clone.

14	-	TRBV4-2	TRBJ1-4	many	CASSQTTREEKLFF	TGTGCCAGCAGCCAAACGACAAGGGAAGAAAAACTGTTTTTT
16	TRBD1	TRBV7-9	TRBJ1-1	-	CASRLPGQGLNTEAFF	TGTGCCAGCAGGCTGCCGGGACAGGGATTAAACACTGAAGCTTTCTTT
15	TRBD2	TRBV7-6	TRBJ2-5	many	CASSLVSGRAETQYF	TGTGCCAGCAGCTTAGTTAGCGGGAGGGCCGAGACCCAGTACTTC
15	-	TRBV12-3/TRBV12-4	TRBJ1-1	many	CASRLSGRLNTEAFF	TGTGCCAGCAGGTTGAGCGGACGGTTGAACACTGAAGCTTTCTTT
13	-	TRBV28	TRBJ2-5	many	CASRSYSLETQYF	TGTGCCAGCAGGAGTTACAGCCTAGAGACCCAGTACTTC
15	TRBD2	TRBV7-2	TRBJ2-1	many	CASSFLAGGGNEQFF	TGTGCCAGCAGCTTTCTAGCGGGAGGTGGCAATGAGCAGTTCTTC
15	TRBD2	TRBV10-3	TRBJ2-3	many	CAISEKRGGTDTQYF	TGTGCCATCAGTGAGAAGCGGGGGGGCACAGATACGCAGTATTTT
13	TRBD1	TRBV24-1	TRBJ1-1	few	CATSETGGTEALF	TGTGCCACCAGTGAGACAGGGGGCACTGAAGCTCTCTTT
19	TRBD2	TRBV6-5	TRBJ2-7	-	CASSYSMGTSGRAGYEQYF	TGTGCCAGCAGTTACTCGATGGGGACTAGCGGGAGGGCCGGGTACGAGCAGTACTTC
12	-	TRBV20-1	TRBJ2-7	few	CSASPPRGEQYF	TGCAGTGCTAGCCCCCCCCGGGGCGAGCAGTACTTC
13	-	TRBV5-6	TRBJ2-7	many	CASSLAGTLEQYF	TGTGCCAGCAGCTTGGCCGGGACTCTCGAGCAGTACTTC
15	-	TRBV3-1	TRBJ1-1	-	CASSRKGVGNTEAFF	TGTGCCAGCAGCCGTAAGGGAGTGGGGAACACTGAAGCTTTCTTT